This entry concerns a single T cell receptor (beta chain). No antigen is known for it. These data come from a study of OX40 agonist ivuxolimab in advanced cancers. Study-wide results and caveats: CD4+ and CD8+ blood T cells expanded clonally by week 6 at 0.1 to 3.0 mg/kg.

Germline assignment: CDR1 SGHAT and CDR2 FQNNGV. The V end lost 4 bases, the J end lost 6 bases, and 17 bases lay between the germline ends. This CDR3 comprises 15 residues. Profiled with immunoSEQ multiplex PCR; TCRdb holds only in-frame clones, not every one. The table lists tens of thousands of clones, approximately 80% of them singletons. The TCR sequence derives from an adult with an advanced solid tumor such as melanoma, head and neck, liver or kidney cancer. V usage is TRBV11-2 and J usage is TRBJ2-3; no definite D call. The starting material was CD4+ or CD8+ T cells sorted from blood, obtained in a trial of the OX40 agonist ivuxolimab. The CDR3, as DNA: TGTGCCAGCAGCTCGCCCTCGTTCGGGTTGGATACGCAGTATTTT. Translation gives CASSSPSFGLDTQYF. Full variable domain (rest looked up from reference TRBV11-2 and TRBJ2-3): EAGVAQSPRYKIIEKRQSVAFWCNPISGHATLYWYQQILGQGPKLLIQFQNNGVVDDSQLPKDRFSAERLKGVDSTLKIQPAKLEDSAVYLCASSSPSFGLDTQYFGPGTRLTVL.